This record concerns one T cell receptor beta chain sequence. Its antigen is unknown. These data belong to a study of cytomegalovirus exposure and HLA in healthy donors. Whole-study findings and limits: Trimming of TCR beta V- and J-genes showed a link, identified in a later analysis, to a missense DCLRE1C variant.

The PCR had 60 Vbeta and 13 Jbeta primers. Profiled with immunoSEQ multiplex PCR; TCRdb holds only in-frame clones, not every one. The sample lists 150,000 to 200,000 clones, approximately 85% occurring once. Trimming left V 11 bases short and J 1 base short, with 11 bases between. There are 12 residues in the CDR3. The germline CDR1 and CDR2 sequences are SEHNR and FQNEAQ (reference sequence). The donors (healthy individuals) were bone marrow donors. The genes are TRBV7-9 and TRBJ2-5; possibly TRBD2 for D (6 bases). The sample consisted of PBMCs. The receptor comes from a man aged 18 to 30 in good health and CMV-seropositive. In DNA, the CDR3 is TGTGCCGGTGGCGGGGTCCAAGAGACCCAGTACTTC. Translation gives CAGGGVQETQYF.